This T cell receptor beta chain was captured in a study of T cells in Graves' hyperthyroidism and ophthalmopathy. Amplification targeted TCR beta CDR3 regions from RNA transcripts. First-round RT-PCR with HTBI primers amplified the TCR CDR3 region. TCRdb re-analysed the multiplex PCR reads in MiXCR, keeping a single row per CDR3 protein. There are fewer than 550,000 distinct CDR3 sequences in the sample; 15% to 18% occur only once, and about 14% lies in the top ten. The CDR3 contains 17 residues. Trimming took off 5 bases at V and 0 bases at J, with 17 bases between the two ends. The study defined stable Graves' hyperthyroidism as no ophthalmopathy progression within 18 months. In its sample, this clonotype was seen a few times. Its antigen is as yet unknown. Overall study findings and caveats: Most clonotypes expanded in the thyroid (above 0.001) were also present in blood. Ophthalmopathy got predicted by the model a median about six months before its onset.

The material sequenced was blood. The genes are TRBV12-3 or TRBV12-4 and TRBJ1-3; no reliable D call. This clonotype was obtained from a woman in her late teens or twenties with Graves' hyperthyroidism. CDR3 nucleotide sequence: TGTGCCAGCAGTCCCACTCGGACTCCCAACTCTGGAAACACCATATATTTT. Its protein is CASSPTRTPNSGNTIYF.